The 20 T cell receptor beta chains listed next were all sequenced from one sample in a study of blood T cell repertoires in COVID-19. Some clones are missing from TCRdb's copy, which holds only in-frame ones; the method was immunoSEQ multiplex PCR. Of 400,000 to 500,000 clones in the sample, around nine tenths were seen once. What was sequenced was PBMCs or T cells enriched from blood (not recorded which). The receptor set was obtained from a woman under 30 who had been exposed to COVID-19.

The V and J genes are TRBV28 and TRBJ1-6, with D possibly matching TRBD1 (6 bases). Germline V gene lookup returns CDR1 MDHEN and CDR2 SYDVKM. The ends were cut back, 6 bases at V and 8 bases at J, with 11 bases in the middle. This CDR3 comprises 13 residues. The DNA for the CDR3 is TGTGCCAGCAGCCCAGGGACATATTCACCCCTCCACTTT. Translated, it gives CASSPGTYSPLHF. Together with reference TRBV28 and TRBJ1-6, the CDR3 gives the full variable domain: DVKVTQSSRYLVKRTGEKVFLECVQDMDHENMFWYRQDPGLGLRLIYFSYDVKMKEKGDIPEGYSVSREKKERFSLILESASTNQTSMYLCASSPGTYSPLHFGNGTRLTVT.

CDR3 sequence (DNA): TGTGCCATCAGTGACCCACATAAATCAGACAGGGGAGGTTTGTACACTGAAGCTTTCTTT. Translated, it gives CAISDPHKSDRGGLYTEAFF. This rearrangement joins TRBV10-3 to TRBJ1-1; TRBD1 matches at 8 bases. This CDR3 has 20 amino acids. Germline values: CDR1 ENHRY, CDR2 SYGVKD. Trimming at V came to 3 bases and at J to 3 bases, leaving 21 bases not matched to a gene.

V usage is TRBV18 and J usage is TRBJ2-1; possibly TRBD1 for D (5 bases). Germline loops: CDR1 KGHSH, CDR2 LQKENI. V dropped 6 bases and J dropped 3 bases, with 12 bases sitting between them. The CDR3 consists of 14 residues. CDR3 nucleotide sequence: TGTGCCAGCTCGCCCCAGGGATTCTACAATGAGCAGTTCTTC. This gives the protein CASSPQGFYNEQFF.

This chain joins TRBV10-3 and TRBJ2-3, with 9 bases fitting TRBD1. The CDR3 length is 18 residues. In germline, CDR1 is ENHRY, CDR2 SYGVKD. Losses at the gene ends were 3 bases for V and 4 bases for J; bases not matched to a gene: 14. The CDR3 DNA sequence: TGTGCCATCAGTGACATCGTCGGGACAGGGTCACGGTCAGATACGCAGTATTTT. Translating gives CAISDIVGTGSRSDTQYF.

The chain is built from TRBV19 and TRBJ2-7, with a tentative D call TRBD2 (5 bases). CDR3 length: 13 residues. The germline V and J ends were trimmed by 5 bases and 4 bases, with 12 bases remaining between them. Germline V gene data show CDR1 as LNHDA and CDR2 as SQIVND (reference sequence). The CDR3 reads CASSPQPGYEQYF. The CDR3 DNA follows: TGTGCCAGTAGTCCCCAGCCGGGGTACGAGCAGTACTTC.

The chain combines TRBV28 with TRBJ2-1; D not certain. The CDR3 covers 17 residues. V lost 3 bases and J lost 0, with 15 bases in between. Germline lookup yields CDR1 MDHEN and CDR2 SYDVKM. CDR3 region: CASSFPPLKNSYNEQFF. The CDR3, as DNA: TGTGCCAGCAGTTTCCCTCCTTTAAAAAACTCCTACAATGAGCAGTTCTTC.

V usage is TRBV3-1 (or the pseudogene TRBV3-2) and J usage is TRBJ2-3; TRBD2 aligns across 10 bases. Trimming at V came to 0 bases and at J to 0 bases, leaving 6 bases not matched to a gene. The germline V gene has CDR1 LGHDT and CDR2 YNNKEL (reference sequence). The CDR3 has 18 residues. The CDR3 protein is CASSQDLGLASSTDTQYF. In nucleotides, the CDR3 is TGTGCCAGCAGCCAAGATCTGGGACTAGCGTCTAGCACAGATACGCAGTATTTT.

This chain joins TRBV9 and TRBJ2-7, with 8 bases that match TRBD2. Per the germline V gene, CDR1 is SGDLS and CDR2 is YYNGEE. The CDR3 runs 15 residues. V shed 0 bases, J shed 2 bases, and the junction held 4 bases outside the gene matches. CDR3 loop: CASSVVAGFTYEQYF. The CDR3 region has the DNA TGTGCCAGCAGCGTAGTAGCGGGGTTTACCTACGAGCAGTACTTC.

The chain's CDR3 is CASSQDLQPLNEKLFF. The CDR3 DNA is TGCGCCAGCAGCCAAGATTTGCAACCGCTAAATGAAAAACTGTTTTTT. The gene calls are TRBV4-3 and TRBJ1-4; D is unclear. Germline V gene lookup returns CDR1 LGHNA and CDR2 YSLEER. Trimming took 0 bases from V and 5 from J, leaving 13 bases between them. This CDR3 contains 16 residues.

Here the CDR3 reads CASSVTPATEAFF. The CDR3 DNA sequence: TGTGCCAGCAGCGTGACACCGGCCACTGAAGCTTTCTTT. The chain recombines TRBV9 with TRBJ1-1; D gene unclear. V lost 2 bases to trimming and J lost 4 bases, with 9 bases between them. This CDR3 has 13 residues. Germline-derived CDR1 and CDR2 are SGDLS and YYNGEE.

The chain combines TRBV6-4 with TRBJ2-1, with 7 bases matching TRBD2. This CDR3 contains 17 residues. Germline V gives CDR1 MRHNA, CDR2 SNTAGT. Unmatched junction bases numbered 7, after V lost 0 bases and J lost 2 bases. The CDR3 DNA follows: TGTGCCAGCAGTGACTCTCCCCCGGGGGGAACCTACAATGAGCAGTTCTTC. Its protein product is CASSDSPPGGTYNEQFF.

The table lists this clone with a count of one. The chain combines TRBV11-2 with TRBJ2-3; 7 bases are shared with TRBD2. Germline values: CDR1 SGHAT, CDR2 FQNNGV. The CDR3 extends over 14 amino acids. V trimming: 8 bases; J trimming: 4 bases; junction bases outside the gene matches: 9. CDR3 sequence: CASGRREPPDTQYF. DNA for the CDR3: TGTGCCAGCGGGAGGCGGGAGCCCCCAGATACGCAGTATTTT.

This chain joins TRBV6-1 and TRBJ1-2; 9 bases align to TRBD1. V trimming: 2 bases; J trimming: 8 bases; junction bases outside the gene matches: 3. Per germline, CDR1 MNHNS and CDR2 SASEGT. The CDR3 runs 13 residues. CDR3 sequence: CASSERTGEGYTF. The CDR3, as DNA: TGTGCCAGCAGTGAACGGACAGGGGAAGGCTACACCTTC.

This clone was recorded only once. J is TRBJ2-5 and V is TRBV30, with TRBD2 matching 8 bases. In germline, CDR1 is GTSNPN, CDR2 SVGIG (reference sequence). This CDR3 spans 16 amino acids. The V gene end was trimmed by 0 bases and the J gene end by 3 bases; junction bases not matched to a gene: 9. CDR3 protein: CAWSVPVGTRKETQYF. As DNA, the CDR3 is TGTGCCTGGAGTGTCCCCGTGGGGACTAGGAAAGAGACCCAGTACTTC.

The genes are TRBV7-7 and TRBJ2-3, with 7 nucleotides matching TRBD1. The CDR3 totals 16 residues. After removal of 1 base from V and 2 bases from J, the junction contained 6 bases not matched to a gene. Germline lookup yields CDR1 SSHAT and CDR2 FNYEAQ (reference sequence). CDR3 sequence: CASSLVQDRHTDTQYF. For the CDR3, the DNA is TGTGCCAGCAGCTTAGTCCAGGACAGGCACACAGATACGCAGTATTTT.

The chain carries TRBV10-2 and TRBJ1-1; 7 bases match TRBD1. The junction had 18 bases not matched to a gene; V was cut back by 10 bases and J by 4 bases. The length of the CDR3 is 16 residues. Germline CDR1 reads WSHSY; CDR2 reads SAAADI. CDR3 DNA: TGCGCCAACCTTCACTACCCGACAGGGCGGAGCACTGAAGCTTTCTTT. This encodes CANLHYPTGRSTEAFF.

The chain has TRBV5-1 and TRBJ1-3; no definite D call. Germline CDR1 and CDR2: SGHRS and YFSETQ. The CDR3 length is 15 residues. V was cut by 7 bases and J by 0 bases, with 14 bases left in between. The CDR3 here is CASHPGTFSGNTIYF. CDR3 DNA sequence: TGCGCCAGCCACCCGGGAACCTTCTCTGGAAACACCATATATTTT.

V and J are TRBV19 and TRBJ1-5; 9 nucleotides match TRBD1. The junction had 12 bases not matched to a gene; V was cut back by 9 bases and J by 3 bases. Germline V gene lookup returns CDR1 LNHDA and CDR2 SQIVND (reference sequence). This CDR3 region has 16 residues. The CDR3 is CASSEQGAGINQPQHF. The DNA for the CDR3 is TGTGCCAGCAGTGAACAGGGGGCTGGGATCAATCAGCCCCAGCATTTT.

This chain connects TRBV18 to TRBJ2-1; 7 bases agree with TRBD2. The germline gives CDR1 KGHSH, CDR2 LQKENI. This CDR3 is built from 15 residues. V lost 2 bases and J lost 1; bases outside the gene matches: 2. The CDR3 here is CASSPGRGSYNEQFF. The CDR3 coding sequence is TGTGCCAGCTCACCAGGGCGGGGGTCCTACAATGAGCAGTTCTTC.

The gene calls are TRBV7-9 and TRBJ1-1; TRBD1 might be the D (6 bases). The germline V gene encodes CDR1 SEHNR and CDR2 FQNEAQ (reference sequence). CDR3 length: 14 residues. V was shortened by 8 bases and J by 0 bases, with 13 bases between the two germline ends. DNA for the CDR3: TGTGCCAGCCGTCAGGGGAAGGTGAACACTGAAGCTTTCTTT. It translates to CASRQGKVNTEAFF.